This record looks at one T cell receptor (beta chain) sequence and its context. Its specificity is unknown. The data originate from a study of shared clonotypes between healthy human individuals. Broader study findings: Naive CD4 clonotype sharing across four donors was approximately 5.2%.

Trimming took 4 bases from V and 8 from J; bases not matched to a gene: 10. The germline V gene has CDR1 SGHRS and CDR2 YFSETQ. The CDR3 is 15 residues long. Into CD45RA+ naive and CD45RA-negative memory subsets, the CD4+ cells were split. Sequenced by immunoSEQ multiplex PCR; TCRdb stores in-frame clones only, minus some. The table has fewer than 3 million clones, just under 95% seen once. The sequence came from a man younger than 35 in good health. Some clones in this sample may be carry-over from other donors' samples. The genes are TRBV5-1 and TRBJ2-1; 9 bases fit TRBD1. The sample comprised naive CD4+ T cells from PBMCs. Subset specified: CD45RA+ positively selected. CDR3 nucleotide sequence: TGCGCCAGCAGCATAGGGACAGGGAGGGTCTATGAGCAGTTCTTC. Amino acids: CASSIGTGRVYEQFF.